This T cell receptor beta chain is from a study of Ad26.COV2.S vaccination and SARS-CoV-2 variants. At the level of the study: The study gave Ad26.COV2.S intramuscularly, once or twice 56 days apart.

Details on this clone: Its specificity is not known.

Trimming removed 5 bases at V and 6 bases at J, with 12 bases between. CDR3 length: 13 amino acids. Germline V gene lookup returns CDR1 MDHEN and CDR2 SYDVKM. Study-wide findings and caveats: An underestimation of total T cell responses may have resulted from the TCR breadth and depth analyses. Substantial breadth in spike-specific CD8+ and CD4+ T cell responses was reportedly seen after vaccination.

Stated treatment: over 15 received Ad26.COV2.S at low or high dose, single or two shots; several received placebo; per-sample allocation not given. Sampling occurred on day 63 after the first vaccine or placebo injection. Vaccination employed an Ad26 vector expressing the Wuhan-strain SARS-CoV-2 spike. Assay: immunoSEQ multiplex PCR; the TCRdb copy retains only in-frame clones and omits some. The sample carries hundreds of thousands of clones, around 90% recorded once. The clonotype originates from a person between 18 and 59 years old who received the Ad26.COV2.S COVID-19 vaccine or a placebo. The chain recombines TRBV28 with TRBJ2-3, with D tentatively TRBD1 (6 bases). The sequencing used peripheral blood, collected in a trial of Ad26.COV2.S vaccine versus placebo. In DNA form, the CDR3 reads TGTGCCAGCAGTCTCGGACAGTCCGATACGCAGTATTTT. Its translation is CASSLGQSDTQYF.